This TCR beta chain originates from a study of T cell responses to AZD1222 COVID-19 vaccine. CDR3 size: 11 residues. The V gene's germline CDR1 is SGHNT and CDR2 YYREEE (reference sequence). V was cut by 3 bases and J by 2 bases, with 3 bases left in between. The assay was immunoSEQ multiplex PCR, and TCRdb's table has in-frame clones only and misses some. Of more than 150,000 clones listed, 85% to 95% are singletons. Sample: peripheral blood, taken on day 0 of AZD1222 vaccination. The chain joins TRBV5-4 to TRBJ2-7, with no clear D. This TCR derives from an adult in good health. The DNA for the CDR3 is TGTGCCAGCAGCTCACCCTACGAGCAGTACTTC. This codes for CASSSPYEQYF.